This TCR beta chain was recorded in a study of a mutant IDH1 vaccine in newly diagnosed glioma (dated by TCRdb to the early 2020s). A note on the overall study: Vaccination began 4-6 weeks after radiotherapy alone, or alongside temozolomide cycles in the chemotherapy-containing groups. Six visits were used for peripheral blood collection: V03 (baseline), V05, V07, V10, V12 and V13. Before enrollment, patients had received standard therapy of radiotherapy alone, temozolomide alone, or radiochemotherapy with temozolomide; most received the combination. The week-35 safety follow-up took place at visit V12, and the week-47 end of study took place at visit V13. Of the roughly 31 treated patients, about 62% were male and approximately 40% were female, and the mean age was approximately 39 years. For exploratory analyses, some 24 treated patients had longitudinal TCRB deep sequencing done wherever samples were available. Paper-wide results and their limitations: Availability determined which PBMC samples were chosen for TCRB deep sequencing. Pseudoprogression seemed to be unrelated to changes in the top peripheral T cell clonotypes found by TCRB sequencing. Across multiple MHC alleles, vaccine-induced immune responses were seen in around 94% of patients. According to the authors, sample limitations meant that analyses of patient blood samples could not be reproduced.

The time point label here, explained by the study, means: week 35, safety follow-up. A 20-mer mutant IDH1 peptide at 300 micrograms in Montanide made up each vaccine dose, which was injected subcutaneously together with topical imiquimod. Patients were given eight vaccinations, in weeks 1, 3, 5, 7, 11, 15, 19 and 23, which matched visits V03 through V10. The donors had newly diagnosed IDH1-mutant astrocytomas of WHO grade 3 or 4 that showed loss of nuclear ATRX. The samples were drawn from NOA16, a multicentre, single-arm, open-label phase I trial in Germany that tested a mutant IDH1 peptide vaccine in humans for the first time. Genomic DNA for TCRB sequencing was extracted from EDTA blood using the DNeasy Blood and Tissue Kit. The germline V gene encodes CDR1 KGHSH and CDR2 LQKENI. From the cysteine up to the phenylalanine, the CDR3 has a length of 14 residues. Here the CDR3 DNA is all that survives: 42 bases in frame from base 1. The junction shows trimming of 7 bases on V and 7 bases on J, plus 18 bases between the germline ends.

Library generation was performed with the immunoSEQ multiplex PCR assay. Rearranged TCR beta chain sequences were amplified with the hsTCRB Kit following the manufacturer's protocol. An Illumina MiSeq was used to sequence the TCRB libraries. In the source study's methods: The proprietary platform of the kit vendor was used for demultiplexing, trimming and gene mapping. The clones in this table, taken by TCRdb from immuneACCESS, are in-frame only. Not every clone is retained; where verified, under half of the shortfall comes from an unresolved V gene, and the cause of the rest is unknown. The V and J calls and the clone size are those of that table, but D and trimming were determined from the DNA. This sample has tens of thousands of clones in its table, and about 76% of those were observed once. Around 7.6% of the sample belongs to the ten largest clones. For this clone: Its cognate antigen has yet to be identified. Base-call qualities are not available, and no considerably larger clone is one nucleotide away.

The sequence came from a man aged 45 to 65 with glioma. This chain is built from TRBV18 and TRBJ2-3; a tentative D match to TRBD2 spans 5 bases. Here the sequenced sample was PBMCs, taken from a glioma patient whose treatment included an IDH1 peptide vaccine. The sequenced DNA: TGTGCCAGCTTAACCACTGGAGGATCAAATACGCAGTATTTT. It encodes CASLTTGGSNTQYF.